A single sample is the source of the 13 T cell receptor beta chains below, sequenced in a study of T-cell memory formation after mild COVID-19. One entry per CDR3 protein, called by TCRdb with MiXCR from the 5' RACE reads. This sample has roughly 190,000 distinct CDR3 sequences, with around 19% found just once. Sequenced sample: PBMCs or a T cell subset sorted from them (not recorded which). The source of these receptors is an adult woman who had mild COVID-19 (a few samples of this study predate the infection). Cell type and time point are not known.

V usage is TRBV12-3 or TRBV12-4 and J usage is TRBJ1-1; possible D gene TRBD1, 5 bases. The germline V and J ends were trimmed by 6 bases and 7 bases, with 9 bases remaining between them. This CDR3 contains 11 residues. CDR3 sequence: CASRSDSEAFF. CDR3 nucleotide sequence: TGTGCCAGCAGATCCGACAGTGAAGCTTTCTTT.

This clonotype has more than one count but fewer than ten. The chain links TRBV11-2 to TRBJ2-1; 11 bases align to TRBD2. Trimming cost V 1 base and J 7 bases; bases outside gene matches: 6. Germline values: CDR1 SGHAT, CDR2 FQNNGV. The CDR3 covers 16 residues. This CDR3 is CASSLAPSGGQNEQFF. The CDR3 DNA is TGTGCCAGCAGCTTAGCTCCTAGCGGGGGGCAAAATGAGCAGTTCTTC.

This chain joins TRBV7-6 and TRBJ2-7, with D unclear. This CDR3 region has 14 residues. Trimming took 1 base from V and 0 from J, leaving 7 bases between them. The germline gives CDR1 SGHVS, CDR2 FNYEAQ. The CDR3: CASSLEVLSYEQYF. The CDR3 nucleotides read TGTGCCAGCAGCTTAGAAGTCCTCTCCTACGAGCAGTACTTC. The full variable domain, its missing parts supplied by reference TRBV7-6 and TRBJ2-7, is GAGVSQSPRYKVTKRGQDVALRCDPISGHVSLYWYRQALGQGPEFLTYFNYEAQQDKSGLPNDRFSAERPEGSISTLTIQRTEQRDSAMYRCASSLEVLSYEQYFGPGTRLTVT.

This clonotype was counted between two and nine times. The rearrangement links TRBV12-3 or TRBV12-4 to TRBJ2-1; a weak D match, TRBD2 (6 bases). The CDR3 has 15 residues. The V end was cut by 3 bases, the J end by 5 bases, with 14 bases between. In nucleotides, the CDR3 is TGTGCCAGCAGTTTCAACCCGGGGAGGCACAATGAGCAGTTCTTC. The encoded protein is CASSFNPGRHNEQFF.

This clonotype has at least ten counts. The V gene is TRBV5-1, the J gene TRBJ1-1; a weak D match, TRBD1 (6 bases). This CDR3 region has 14 residues. Germline-derived CDR1 and CDR2 are SGHRS and YFSETQ. V was clipped by 3 bases and J by 1 base, with 10 bases between them. CDR3 sequence: CASSSGQPNTEAFF. CDR3 nucleotide sequence: TGCGCCAGCAGCTCGGGACAACCGAACACTGAAGCTTTCTTT. Looking up the rest from reference TRBV5-1 and TRBJ1-1 gives the full variable domain: KAGVTQTPRYLIKTRGQQVTLSCSPISGHRSVSWYQQTPGQGLQFLFEYFSETQRNKGNFPGRFSGRQFSNSRSEMNVSTLELGDSALYLCASSSGQPNTEAFFGQGTRLTVV.

The CDR3 region is CASGPGSGYTF. The CDR3 region has the DNA TGCGCCAGCGGCCCAGGCAGCGGCTACACCTTC. This chain uses TRBV4-1 with TRBJ1-2; no definite D call. The CDR3 is made up of 11 amino acids. Germline V lookup: CDR1 MGHRA, CDR2 YSYEKL. Between the trimmed V and J ends, which lost 8 bases and 8 bases, there was a span of 12 bases.

The chain is built from TRBV20-1 and TRBJ2-1; D is unclear. Germline V lookup: CDR1 DFQATT, CDR2 SNEGSKA (reference sequence). The CDR3 is 14 amino acids. Trimming left V 0 bases short and J 2 bases short, with 8 bases between. Here the CDR3 reads CSARESKAYNEQFF. CDR3 sequence (DNA): TGCAGTGCTAGAGAAAGTAAGGCCTACAATGAGCAGTTCTTC.

The sample holds a few counts of this clonotype. V gene TRBV2 combines with J gene TRBJ1-2; D perhaps matches TRBD1 (6 bases). CDR3 length equals 11 residues. From germline, CDR1 is SNHLY and CDR2 FYNNEI. V was shortened by 7 bases and J by 9 bases, with 12 bases between the two germline ends. In DNA form, the CDR3 reads TGTGCCAGCATATTACAGGGTAGCTACACCTTC. This translates into CASILQGSYTF.

This clonotype has just a few counts. The chain is built from TRBV5-1 and TRBJ2-3; 10 bases are a match to TRBD2. The CDR3 totals 16 residues. The V gene's germline CDR1 is SGHRS and CDR2 YFSETQ. V was clipped by 5 bases and J by 0 bases; unmatched bases: 6. CDR3 in DNA: TGCGCCAGCAGACCCGAACTAGCGGGGAGCACAGATACGCAGTATTTT. Translating it yields CASRPELAGSTDTQYF.

The gene calls are TRBV7-6 and TRBJ2-6; no firm D call. Germline V gives CDR1 SGHVS, CDR2 FNYEAQ. This CDR3 comprises 17 residues. With 2 bases removed from V and 1 base from J, the gap between germline ends came to 12 bases. DNA of the CDR3: TGTGCCAGCAGCTTAAACCCGCATAAATCTGGGGCCAACGTCCTGACTTTC. Translation gives CASSLNPHKSGANVLTF.

V gene TRBV7-9 combines with J gene TRBJ1-2, with D unresolved. Germline V gives CDR1 SEHNR, CDR2 FQNEAQ (reference sequence). The CDR3 length is 13 residues. Trimming stripped 5 bases from V and 6 bases from J, with 13 bases between. CDR3 bases: TGTGCCAGCAGCCTCGGCCCGGACCATGGCTACACCTTC. It codes for CASSLGPDHGYTF.

The chain employs TRBV18 and TRBJ2-1; 9 bases fit TRBD2. With 2 bases clipped from V and 0 bases from J, the junction kept 8 bases outside the gene matches. Per the germline V gene, CDR1 is KGHSH and CDR2 is LQKENI. The length of the CDR3 is 18 residues. This CDR3 is CASSPGLAPKSSYNEQFF. The CDR3 region has the DNA TGTGCCAGCTCACCAGGACTAGCGCCCAAGAGCTCCTACAATGAGCAGTTCTTC.

The V gene is TRBV10-3, the J gene TRBJ2-5; 11 bases line up with TRBD2. From germline, CDR1 is ENHRY and CDR2 SYGVKD. J was trimmed by 9 bases and V by 10 bases; bases with no gene match: 10. The CDR3 consists of 13 residues. The DNA of the CDR3 is TGTGCCACCCATAGCGGGGGGGATTCAGCCCAGTACTTC. It codes for CATHSGGDSAQYF.